A single sample is the source of the 8 T cell receptor beta chains below, sequenced in a study of blood T cells in healthy people across ages. The second PCR ran about 6 to 12 cycles with a sample-barcoded 5' primer and J-beta primers. TCRdb independently ran MiXCR on the 5' RACE reads; one entry per CDR3 protein. The sample has 600,000 to 800,000 distinct CDR3 sequences; roughly 21% are singletons. Material for sequencing was blood. These receptors all come from a man between 65 and 85 years old in good health.

This clonotype has a handful of counts. The V gene is TRBV28, the J gene TRBJ2-5; D might be TRBD2 (6 bases). Trimming left V 3 bases short and J 1 base short, with 12 bases between. CDR1 and CDR2 (germline): MDHEN, SYDVKM. This CDR3 has 15 residues. The CDR3 loop reads CASSFPGTLQETQYF. In DNA, the CDR3 is TGTGCCAGCAGTTTCCCCGGGACTCTCCAAGAGACCCAGTACTTC. Full variable domain (missing parts from reference TRBV28 and TRBJ2-5): DVKVTQSSRYLVKRTGEKVFLECVQDMDHENMFWYRQDPGLGLRLIYFSYDVKMKEKGDIPEGYSVSREKKERFSLILESASTNQTSMYLCASSFPGTLQETQYFGPGTRLLVL.

This clonotype came up a few times. The chain is built from TRBV4-1 and TRBJ2-5; 8 bases match TRBD1. Losses at the gene ends were 3 bases for V and 1 base for J; bases not matched to a gene: 10. Germline CDR1 is MGHRA and CDR2 is YSYEKL. CDR3 size: 17 residues. The CDR3 reads CASSQNRGESGQETQYF. CDR3 bases: TGCGCCAGCAGCCAGAACAGGGGGGAAAGTGGCCAAGAGACCCAGTACTTC.

Many counts were recorded for this clonotype. The V gene is TRBV25-1, the J gene TRBJ2-3; no reliable D call. V gave up 6 bases and J gave up 0 bases, with 4 bases separating them. CDR1 is MGHDK, CDR2 SYGVNS, per germline. The CDR3 is 12 residues long. DNA for the CDR3: TGTGCCAGCAGCGGGAGCACAGATACGCAGTATTTT. Amino acid sequence: CASSGSTDTQYF. Based on the CDR3 plus reference TRBV25-1 and TRBJ2-3, the full variable domain is EADIYQTPRYLVIGTGKKITLECSQTMGHDKMYWYQQDPGMELHLIHYSYGVNSTEKGDLSSESTVSRIRTEHFPLTLESARPSHTSQYLCASSGSTDTQYFGPGTRLTVL.

V is TRBV7-3 and J is TRBJ2-3; D is possibly TRBD2 (6 bases). The V gene lost 0 bases and the J gene lost 9 bases, with 13 bases spanning the gap. The CDR3 runs to 14 residues. Germline loops: CDR1 SGHTA, CDR2 FQGTGA. Here the CDR3 reads CASSLTISGGTQYF. The CDR3 coding sequence is TGTGCCAGCAGCTTAACGATCTCTGGGGGGACGCAGTATTTT. The entire variable domain, with the rest obtained from reference TRBV7-3 and TRBJ2-3, is as follows: GAGVSQTPSNKVTEKGKYVELRCDPISGHTALYWYRQSLGQGPEFLIYFQGTGAADDSGLPNDRFFAVRPEGSVSTLKIQRTERGDSAVYLCASSLTISGGTQYFGPGTRLTVL.

Comments on this clonotype: Germline is not matched at one junction end, which may reflect a read error. The V gene is TRBV5-5, the J gene TRBJ2-3; the D gene could be TRBD1 or TRBD2 (5 bases each). The germline gives CDR1 SGHKS, CDR2 YYEKEE (reference sequence). CDR3 length equals 13 residues. The CDR3 here is CASRDVRLDTQYF. The DNA for the CDR3 is TGCGCCAGCAGGGACGTTCGTCTTGATACGCAGTATTTT.

This clonotype appeared a few times. The chain links TRBV27 to TRBJ1-1; unclear D gene. The CDR3 consists of 15 residues. Germline V gene data show CDR1 as MNHEY and CDR2 as SMNVEV (reference sequence). Trimming removed 2 bases from V and 1 base from J, with 11 bases in between. The CDR3 region is CASSLKYRQNTEAFF. CDR3 DNA sequence: TGTGCCAGCAGTTTAAAGTACAGACAGAACACTGAAGCTTTCTTT.

In its sample, this clonotype was seen a few times. The chain is built from TRBV25-1 and TRBJ2-5; D gene unclear. V gave up 3 bases and J gave up 4 bases, with 6 bases separating them. Germline CDR1 is MGHDK and CDR2 is SYGVNS. The length of the CDR3 is 12 residues. The CDR3 coding sequence is TGTGCCAGCAGTGAGCAGTCAGAGACCCAGTACTTC. Translation gives CASSEQSETQYF. Variable domain in full (rest from reference TRBV25-1 and TRBJ2-5): EADIYQTPRYLVIGTGKKITLECSQTMGHDKMYWYQQDPGMELHLIHYSYGVNSTEKGDLSSESTVSRIRTEHFPLTLESARPSHTSQYLCASSEQSETQYFGPGTRLLVL.

The gene calls are TRBV21-1 and TRBJ1-5. TRBV21-1 is tagged as a pseudogene. This CDR3 contains 17 residues. The CDR3 sequence is CASSKVVAEPNHQPQHF. CDR3 nucleotides: TGTGCCAGCAGCAAAGTCGTAGCGGAACCCAATCATCAGCCCCAGCATTTT.